This TCR beta chain was obtained from a study of metastatic and nonmetastatic thyroid tumors. Study in general: Across peripheral blood and tumor or nodule tissue samples taken from malignant and benign thyroid patients, the repertoires were compared with one another.

Study outcomes and limitations: Across blood and tumor, TCR beta diversity in malignant thyroid tumors was reportedly significantly higher than in benign nodules.

Patients were all untreated before their thyroid surgery. TCRdb re-processed the PCR reads through MiXCR. The sample lists some 55,000 clones; 25% to 30% were seen once. The CDR3 spans 15 residues. Per the germline V gene, CDR1 is MDHEN and CDR2 is SYDVKM. V was cut by 5 bases and J by 6 bases, with 18 bases left in between. This clone occurred a few times. Antigen specificity is unknown. The receptor comes from a female donor with papillary thyroid cancer or a benign thyroid nodule (not recorded which). Some clones in this sample may be carry-over from other donors' samples. The sample comprised blood. This chain joins TRBV28 and TRBJ2-3; possible D gene TRBD1, 6 bases. Written as DNA, the CDR3 is TGTGCCAGCAGTACGACCACAGGGTACGTTGATACGCAGTATTTT. Its protein product is CASSTTTGYVDTQYF.